A selection of T cell receptor beta chains follows, all from one sample in a study of T cell changes during pregnancy in multiple sclerosis. Assay: immunoSEQ multiplex PCR; the TCRdb copy retains only in-frame clones and omits some. The sample records about 120,000 clones, 80% to 95% being singletons. The starting material was peripheral blood, obtained before pregnancy. The receptors come from a female donor with multiple sclerosis, enrolled in a pregnancy study. The CDR3 runs from the conserved cysteine through the conserved F or W. Each record gives: J gene, V gene, CDR3 length, D gene, CDR3 protein. D genes are given only for firm matches.

J gene: TRBJ2-3; V gene: TRBV30; CDR3 length: 15; D gene: -; CDR3 protein: CAWSQAWLSTDTQYF
J gene: TRBJ1-1; V gene: TRBV11-2; CDR3 length: 13; D gene: -; CDR3 protein: CASSLDLIREAFF
J gene: TRBJ2-3; V gene: TRBV7-9; CDR3 length: 19; D gene: TRBD2; CDR3 protein: CASSSPGTSGRAVSDTQYF
J gene: TRBJ2-5; V gene: TRBV11-2; CDR3 length: 14; D gene: TRBD2; CDR3 protein: CASSSNGGSETQYF
J gene: TRBJ1-5; V gene: TRBV7-3; CDR3 length: 13; D gene: -; CDR3 protein: CASSPGANQPQHF
J gene: TRBJ2-2; V gene: TRBV19; CDR3 length: 14; D gene: -; CDR3 protein: CASSQRSNTGELFF
J gene: TRBJ2-2; V gene: TRBV5-6; CDR3 length: 15; D gene: TRBD1; CDR3 protein: CASSLGQGMPGELFF
J gene: TRBJ1-1; V gene: TRBV14; CDR3 length: 13; D gene: -; CDR3 protein: CASSQRLRSEAFF
J gene: TRBJ2-5; V gene: TRBV5-4; CDR3 length: 14; D gene: -; CDR3 protein: CASSSDSLGETQYF
J gene: TRBJ1-1; V gene: TRBV9; CDR3 length: 14; D gene: -; CDR3 protein: CASSVTDMNTEAFF
J gene: TRBJ1-4; V gene: TRBV27; CDR3 length: 14; D gene: -; CDR3 protein: CASSLDRSNEKLFF
J gene: TRBJ1-1; V gene: TRBV11-3; CDR3 length: 15; D gene: -; CDR3 protein: CASSLGAGRNTEAFF
J gene: TRBJ1-1; V gene: TRBV6-5; CDR3 length: 14; D gene: TRBD1; CDR3 protein: CASINRGRTAEAFF
J gene: TRBJ2-5; V gene: TRBV19; CDR3 length: 15; D gene: TRBD2; CDR3 protein: CASSPQEAGRETQYF
J gene: TRBJ2-7; V gene: TRBV18; CDR3 length: 19; D gene: TRBD2; CDR3 protein: CASSRTGTSATGSSYEQYF
J gene: TRBJ2-1; V gene: TRBV6-6; CDR3 length: 15; D gene: TRBD2; CDR3 protein: CASSPSGSSYNEQFF
J gene: TRBJ2-2; V gene: TRBV12-2; CDR3 length: 15; D gene: -; CDR3 protein: CASRLGQGAAGELFF
J gene: TRBJ2-7; V gene: TRBV7-6; CDR3 length: 13; D gene: -; CDR3 protein: CASSLDPGYEQYF
J gene: TRBJ2-7; V gene: TRBV10-3; CDR3 length: 12; D gene: -; CDR3 protein: CAISESREAQYF
J gene: TRBJ2-7; V gene: TRBV6-5; CDR3 length: 13; D gene: -; CDR3 protein: CASGNYRVDEQYF
J gene: TRBJ1-1; V gene: TRBV5-1; CDR3 length: 15; D gene: -; CDR3 protein: CASSLGQRMNTEAFF
J gene: TRBJ2-7; V gene: TRBV7-9; CDR3 length: 17; D gene: TRBD2; CDR3 protein: CASSLDGRLAGVYEQYF
J gene: TRBJ2-1; V gene: TRBV7-7; CDR3 length: 15; D gene: TRBD2; CDR3 protein: CASSLTSGPGGEQFF
J gene: TRBJ2-2; V gene: TRBV30; CDR3 length: 16; D gene: TRBD2; CDR3 protein: CAWTVRAGAGTGELFF